This TCR beta chain was obtained from a study of blood T cell repertoires in COVID-19. About the research overall: Sites across the United States, Italy and Spain contributed samples from acute and convalescent COVID-19.

Authors' data handling: Amplifying reference gene primers gave estimates of nucleated cell counts. Using immunoSEQ multiplex PCR, the repertoire was profiled, and TCRdb retains in-frame clones only, with some absent. V, J and clone size are taken as reported in that table, and D and trimming were inferred from the DNA itself. The sample yields approximately 120,000 clones, 85% to 90% seen once. This clonotype originated in a human donor in a cohort sampled during active COVID-19. Sequences were obtained from peripheral blood.

As DNA, the CDR3 is TGCAGTGCTAGGAGGGGACAGACCCTGTTTTTT. Amino acid sequence: CSARRGQTLFF. The rearrangement uses TRBV20-1 and TRBJ1-4; TRBD1 agrees at 7 bases. Trimming removed 3 bases from V and 14 bases from J; junction bases left unmatched: 6. Germline CDR1 is DFQATT and CDR2 is SNEGSKA (reference sequence). The CDR3 runs 11 residues.